Reported below is one T cell receptor beta chain. The length of the CDR3 is 15 residues. The germline V gene encodes CDR1 LGHNA and CDR2 YSLEER. Trimming took 3 bases from V and 4 from J, leaving 15 bases between them. This specimen belongs to a study of cytomegalovirus exposure and HLA in healthy donors. In the PCR, 60 Vbeta and 13 Jbeta primers were used. Profiling relied on immunoSEQ multiplex PCR, and the TCRdb table lists in-frame clones only, not all of them. The sample lists about 57,000 clones, approximately 77% seen once, with more than 9% in the top ten. The specimen was PBMCs. V and J are TRBV4-3 and TRBJ1-1, with a weak D call TRBD1 (5 bases). The receptor comes from a woman aged 50 to 60 in good health and CMV-seronegative. As DNA, the CDR3 is TGCGCCAGCAGCCAGGCTGCCAGGGAGGCCACTGAAGCTTTCTTT. This gives the protein CASSQAAREATEAFF.